These T cell receptor beta chains were read from a single sample in a study of blood T cell repertoires in COVID-19. The protocol was immunoSEQ multiplex PCR, while the TCRdb copy is restricted to in-frame clones and leaves out a portion. The sample includes 120,000 or so clones, about four fifths seen only once; the top ten take approximately 12%. The sample comprised peripheral blood. Receptors were obtained from a man aged 55-75 years with acute or convalescent COVID-19. CDR3s include the opening cysteine and the closing phenylalanine or tryptophan. D genes are given only for firm matches. For some rows the clone size is stated as once, few or many, or as a class when expanded; others skip it.

j_gene	d_gene	v_gene	abundance	CDR3aa
TRBJ2-2	-	TRBV9	-	CASSLTGNDGELFF
TRBJ2-1	TRBD1	TRBV2	-	CASSGQFLTGSSYNEQFF
TRBJ2-3	-	TRBV6-4	few	CASSDGTSTDTQYF
TRBJ2-3	-	TRBV10-3	-	CATRLGSSTDTQYF
TRBJ2-4	TRBD2	TRBV28	-	CASSTLGLAAENIQYF
TRBJ2-1	-	TRBV6-4	-	CASSDQPGQQWGEQFF
TRBJ1-4	-	TRBV14	-	CASSQDIIPTGKLFF
TRBJ2-7	TRBD2	TRBV14	-	CASSPGLAVSYEQYF
TRBJ1-5	-	TRBV19	-	CASSRGQYSNQPQHF
TRBJ2-5	TRBD1	TRBV19	many	CASSISGQGAQETQYF
TRBJ1-5	-	TRBV24-1	-	CATSDFPQTGDSNQPQHF
TRBJ1-1	TRBD1	TRBV24-1	-	CATSGGQGRSTEAFF
TRBJ2-2	-	TRBV7-3	-	CASSQALPGELFF
TRBJ2-1	TRBD2	TRBV11-2	-	CASKVGTMKYNEQFF
TRBJ1-1	-	TRBV7-9	once	CASSLAWGLMNTEAFF
TRBJ2-5	-	TRBV19	-	CASTGQSQETQYF
TRBJ1-5	TRBD1	TRBV27	-	CASSSGAGGMVQPQHF
TRBJ2-1	TRBD2	TRBV3-1/TRBV3-2	-	CASSQEGLAYNEQFF
TRBJ2-1	-	TRBV15	-	CATSRGGDEQFF
TRBJ1-1	-	TRBV28	-	CASSRTTGSTEAFF
TRBJ2-2	TRBD2	TRBV2	-	CAGAGGRAAGELFF
TRBJ1-1	-	TRBV29-1	-	CSVANGVPLEAFF
TRBJ2-2	-	TRBV6-5	few	CASSPRTGELFF
TRBJ1-1	-	TRBV6-6	once	CASRLQLITEAFF
TRBJ1-1	-	TRBV12-3/TRBV12-4	-	CASILRVNTEAFF
TRBJ1-3	-	TRBV11-2	-	CASSPRFSGNTIYF
TRBJ1-4	TRBD1	TRBV7-9	once	CASGTGELTNEKLFF
TRBJ2-7	TRBD1	TRBV6-1	-	CASSERETGLVGRSYEQYF
TRBJ2-1	TRBD1	TRBV11-2	-	CASSLHDGQGGEQFF
TRBJ2-1	-	TRBV18	-	CASSPALNNEQFF
TRBJ2-1	TRBD1	TRBV19	-	CASSTPTDRENEQFF
TRBJ1-4	TRBD1	TRBV5-1	-	CASSLVRGLNEKLFF
TRBJ2-3	TRBD2	TRBV7-6	once	CASSLGGTSGLTDTQYF
TRBJ2-5	TRBD1	TRBV5-1	-	CASSPGQGERTQYF
TRBJ1-2	-	TRBV6-1	-	CASSEAAGTYGYTF
TRBJ2-1	TRBD2	TRBV6-5	-	CASAWTSRSYNEQFF
TRBJ1-5	-	TRBV19	once	CASCLVRDQPQHF
TRBJ1-2	-	TRBV21-1	-	CASTKGQNYGYTF
TRBJ1-6	TRBD1	TRBV5-4	-	CASSLGTGKGSPLHF
TRBJ1-2	-	TRBV28	-	CASSQRTVWSYTF
TRBJ1-1	-	TRBV28	-	CASSLFLEAFF